The entry below gives a single T cell receptor beta chain sequence along with its context. Its antigen is unidentified. This sample is part of a study of T-cell memory formation after mild COVID-19. For the study at large: The two donors had largely donor-specific TCR clusters. Study findings and constraints: Among clones peaking at day 37 in the second wave, SARS-CoV-2 specificity remained unconfirmed. The finding that pre-infection memory included some responding clones suggested that cross-reactive memory joined.

5'RACE with constant-segment primers yielded barcoded, UMI-tagged TCR alpha and TCR beta cDNA libraries. From the 5' RACE reads, TCRdb called clonotypes with MiXCR, one entry per CDR3 protein. The sample contains roughly 340,000 distinct CDR3 sequences, approximately 15% of which appear only once. V shed 5 bases and J shed 0 bases, with 10 bases lying between them. This CDR3 region has 15 residues. Per the germline V gene, CDR1 is SGHTA and CDR2 is FQGTGA. Material for sequencing was PBMCs or a T cell subset sorted from them (not recorded which). The chain uses TRBV7-3 and TRBJ1-4; D gene uncertain. The receptor was derived from a man between 18 and 29 years old who had mild COVID-19 (a few samples of this study predate the infection). Cell type and time point are not known. The DNA for the CDR3 is TGTGCCAGCAGCCTCCTGGGTGCAACTAATGAAAAACTGTTTTTT. Translation gives CASSLLGATNEKLFF.